This T cell receptor (beta chain) was found in a study of T cell responses to AZD1222 COVID-19 vaccine. Study-level findings and limits: Vaccine-related CD4 TCRs covered spike, predominating at 160-218 and 743-854. Just a handful of AZD1222 recipients tested seropositive at baseline.

The assay was immunoSEQ multiplex PCR, and TCRdb's table has in-frame clones only and misses some. The sample has roughly 92,000 clones, about 89% seen once; the top ten hold just under 5%. CDR3 length equals 13 residues. Trimming removed 5 bases at V and 5 bases at J, with 13 bases between. Per the germline V gene, CDR1 is GTSNPN and CDR2 is SVGIG (reference sequence). With regard to this clone: Its antigen is unidentified.

The sequenced sample was peripheral blood, obtained 28 days after the second AZD1222 dose. The chain combines TRBV30 with TRBJ1-5; no reliable D call. The sequence came from an adult who received the AZD1222 COVID-19 vaccine. CDR3 in DNA: TGTGCCTGGGGGTCCCAAAGGGATCAGCCCCAGCATTTT. Amino acids: CAWGSQRDQPQHF.